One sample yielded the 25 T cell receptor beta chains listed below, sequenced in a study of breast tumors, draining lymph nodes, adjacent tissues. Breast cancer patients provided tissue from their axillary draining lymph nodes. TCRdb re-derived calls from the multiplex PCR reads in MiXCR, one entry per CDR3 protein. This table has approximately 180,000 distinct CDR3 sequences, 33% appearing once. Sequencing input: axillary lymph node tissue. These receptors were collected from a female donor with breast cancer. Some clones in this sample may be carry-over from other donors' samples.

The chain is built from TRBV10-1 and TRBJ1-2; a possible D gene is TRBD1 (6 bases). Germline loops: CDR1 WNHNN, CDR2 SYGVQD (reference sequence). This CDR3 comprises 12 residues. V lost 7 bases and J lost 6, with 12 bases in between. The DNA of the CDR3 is TGCGCCAGCACCCACCAGGGGCATGGCTACACCTTC. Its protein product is CASTHQGHGYTF.

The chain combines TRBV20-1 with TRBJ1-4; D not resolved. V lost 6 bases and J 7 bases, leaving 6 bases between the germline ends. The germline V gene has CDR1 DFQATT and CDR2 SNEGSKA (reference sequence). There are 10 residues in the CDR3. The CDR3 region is CSAWGEKLFF. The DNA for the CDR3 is TGCAGTGCCTGGGGTGAAAAACTGTTTTTT.

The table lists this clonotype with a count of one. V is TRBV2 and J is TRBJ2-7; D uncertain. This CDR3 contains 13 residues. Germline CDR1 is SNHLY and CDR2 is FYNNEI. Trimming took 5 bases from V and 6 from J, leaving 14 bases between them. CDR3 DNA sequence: TGTGCCAGCAGTCCCCAAGAAGCTAGCGAGCAGTACTTC. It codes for CASSPQEASEQYF.

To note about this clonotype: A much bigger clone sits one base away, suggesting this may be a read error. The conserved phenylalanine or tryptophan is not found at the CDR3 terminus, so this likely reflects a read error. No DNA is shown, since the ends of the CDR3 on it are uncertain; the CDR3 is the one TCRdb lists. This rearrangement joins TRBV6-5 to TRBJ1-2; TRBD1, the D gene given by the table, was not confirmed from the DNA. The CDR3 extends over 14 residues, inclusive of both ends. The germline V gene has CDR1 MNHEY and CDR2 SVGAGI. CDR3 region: CASSYNGQGRQPLA.

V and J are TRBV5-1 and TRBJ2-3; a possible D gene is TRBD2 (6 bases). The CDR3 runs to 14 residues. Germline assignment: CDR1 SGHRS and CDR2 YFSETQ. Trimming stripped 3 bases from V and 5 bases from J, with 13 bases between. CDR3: CASSSGGVRDTQYF. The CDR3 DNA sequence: TGCGCCAGCAGCTCTGGAGGGGTGAGAGATACGCAGTATTTT.

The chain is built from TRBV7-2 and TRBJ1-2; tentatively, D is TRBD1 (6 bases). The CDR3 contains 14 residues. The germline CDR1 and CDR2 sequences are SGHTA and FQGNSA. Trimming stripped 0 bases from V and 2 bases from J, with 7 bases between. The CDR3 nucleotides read TGTGCCAGCAGCTTAGCGGACAGAAACTATGGCTACACCTTC. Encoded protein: CASSLADRNYGYTF. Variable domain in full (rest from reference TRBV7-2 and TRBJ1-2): GAGVSQSPSNKVTEKGKDVELRCDPISGHTALYWYRQSLGQGLEFLIYFQGNSAPDKSGLPSDRFSAERTGGSVSTLTIQRTQQEDSAVYLCASSLADRNYGYTFGSGTRLTVV.

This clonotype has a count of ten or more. CDR3 bases: TGCAGTGCTTGGGGCGGTGGAGAGCAGTACTTC. Its protein is CSAWGGGEQYF. This chain joins TRBV20-1 and TRBJ2-7, with a tentative D call TRBD1 (5 bases). Per the germline V gene, CDR1 is DFQATT and CDR2 is SNEGSKA (reference sequence). The CDR3 runs to 11 residues. Trimming took 5 bases from V and 7 from J, leaving 12 bases between them.

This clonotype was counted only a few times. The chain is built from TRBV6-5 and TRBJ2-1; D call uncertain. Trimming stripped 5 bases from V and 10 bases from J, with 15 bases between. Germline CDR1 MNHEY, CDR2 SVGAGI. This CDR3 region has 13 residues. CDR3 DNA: TGTGCCAGCAGTCAAATCTGGGATCAAGAGCAGTTCTTC. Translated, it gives CASSQIWDQEQFF.

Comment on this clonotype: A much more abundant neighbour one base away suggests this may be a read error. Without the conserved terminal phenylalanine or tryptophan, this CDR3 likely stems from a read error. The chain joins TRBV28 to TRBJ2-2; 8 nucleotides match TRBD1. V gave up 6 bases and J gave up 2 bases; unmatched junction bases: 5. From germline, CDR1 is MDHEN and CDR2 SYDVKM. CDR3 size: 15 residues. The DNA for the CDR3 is TGTGCCAGCAGGATGGGACAGGTCAACACCGGGGAGCTGTTTCTT. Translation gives CASRMGQVNTGELFL.

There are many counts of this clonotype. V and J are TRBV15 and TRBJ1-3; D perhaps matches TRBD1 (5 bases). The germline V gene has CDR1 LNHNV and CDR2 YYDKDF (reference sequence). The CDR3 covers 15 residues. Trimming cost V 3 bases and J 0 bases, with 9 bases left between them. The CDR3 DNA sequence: TGTGCCACCAGCAGCGGGGACTACTCTGGAAACACCATATATTTT. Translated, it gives CATSSGDYSGNTIYF.

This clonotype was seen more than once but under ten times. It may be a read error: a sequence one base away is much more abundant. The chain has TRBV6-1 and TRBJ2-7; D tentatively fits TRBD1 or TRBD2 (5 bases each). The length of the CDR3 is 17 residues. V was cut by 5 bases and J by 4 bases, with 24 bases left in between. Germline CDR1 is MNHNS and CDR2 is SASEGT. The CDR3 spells CASSPRDLVGWLYEQYF. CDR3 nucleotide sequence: TGTGCCAGCAGTCCCCGGGACCTAGTGGGTTGGCTTTACGAGCAGTACTTC.

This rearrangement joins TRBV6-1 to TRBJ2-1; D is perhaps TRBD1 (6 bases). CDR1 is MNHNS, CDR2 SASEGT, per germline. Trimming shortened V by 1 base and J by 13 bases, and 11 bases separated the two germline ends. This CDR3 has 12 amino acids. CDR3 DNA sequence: TGTGCCAGCAGTGAAGGTCTGGGACAACAGTTCTTC. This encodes CASSEGLGQQFF.

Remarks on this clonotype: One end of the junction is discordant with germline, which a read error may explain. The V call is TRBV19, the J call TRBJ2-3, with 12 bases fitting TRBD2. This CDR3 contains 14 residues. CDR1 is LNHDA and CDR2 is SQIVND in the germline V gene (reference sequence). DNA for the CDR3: TGTGCCAGCAGGACTAGCGGGAAGACAGATACGCAGTGCTTT. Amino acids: CASRTSGKTDTQCF.

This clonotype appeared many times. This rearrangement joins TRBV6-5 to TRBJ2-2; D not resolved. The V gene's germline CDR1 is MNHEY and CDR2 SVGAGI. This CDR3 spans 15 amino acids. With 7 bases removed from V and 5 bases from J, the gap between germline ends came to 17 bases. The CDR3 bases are TGTGCCAGCACCAGTACCTTCGTCAGGACCGGGGAGCTGTTTTTT. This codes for CASTSTFVRTGELFF.

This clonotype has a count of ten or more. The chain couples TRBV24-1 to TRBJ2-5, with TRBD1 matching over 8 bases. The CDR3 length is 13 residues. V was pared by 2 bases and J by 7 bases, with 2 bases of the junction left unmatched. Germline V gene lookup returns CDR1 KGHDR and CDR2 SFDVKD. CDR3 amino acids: CATSDWDRRTQYF. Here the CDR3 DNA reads TGTGCCACCAGTGATTGGGACAGGCGGACCCAGTACTTC.

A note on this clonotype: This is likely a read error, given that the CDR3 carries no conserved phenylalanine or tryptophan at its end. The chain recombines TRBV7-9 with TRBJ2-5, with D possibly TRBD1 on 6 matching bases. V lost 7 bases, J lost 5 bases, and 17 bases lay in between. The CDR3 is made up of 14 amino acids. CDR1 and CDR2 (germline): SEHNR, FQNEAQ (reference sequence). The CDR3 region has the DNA TGTGCCAGCAACAACAGGGACACTTGGGAGACCCAGTACCTC. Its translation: CASNNRDTWETQYL.

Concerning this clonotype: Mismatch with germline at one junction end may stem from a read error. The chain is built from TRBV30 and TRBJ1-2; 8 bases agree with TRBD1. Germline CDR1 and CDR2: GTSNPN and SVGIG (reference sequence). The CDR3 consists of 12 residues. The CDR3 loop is CVWRTGNYGYTF. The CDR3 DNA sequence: TGTGTCTGGAGGACAGGGAACTATGGCTACACCTTC.

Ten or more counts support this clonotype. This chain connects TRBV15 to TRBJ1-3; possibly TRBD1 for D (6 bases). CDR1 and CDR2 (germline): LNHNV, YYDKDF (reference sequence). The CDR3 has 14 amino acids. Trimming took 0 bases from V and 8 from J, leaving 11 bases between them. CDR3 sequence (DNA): TGTGCCACCAGCAGAGACAGGGGCCGAGACACCATATATTTT. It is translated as CATSRDRGRDTIYF.

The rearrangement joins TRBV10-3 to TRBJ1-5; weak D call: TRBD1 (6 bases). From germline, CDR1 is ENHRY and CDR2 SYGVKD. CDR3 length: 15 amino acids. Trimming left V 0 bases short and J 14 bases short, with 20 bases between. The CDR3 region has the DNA TGTGCCATCAGTGAGTCGGGGGCTCCGGGGGGCCCCGAGCATTTT. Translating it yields CAISESGAPGGPEHF.

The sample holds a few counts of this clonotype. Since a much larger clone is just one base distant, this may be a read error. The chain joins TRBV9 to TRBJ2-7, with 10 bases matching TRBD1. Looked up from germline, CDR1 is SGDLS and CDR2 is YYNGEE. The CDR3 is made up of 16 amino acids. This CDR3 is CASSVAGQGLDYAQYF. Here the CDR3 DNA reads TGTGCCAGCAGCGTAGCGGGACAGGGGTTAGACTACGCGCAGTACTTC.

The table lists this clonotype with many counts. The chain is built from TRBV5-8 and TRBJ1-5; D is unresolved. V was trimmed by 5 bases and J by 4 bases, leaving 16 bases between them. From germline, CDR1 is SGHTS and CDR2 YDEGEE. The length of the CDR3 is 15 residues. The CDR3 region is CASSSDLNPNQPQHF. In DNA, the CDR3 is TGTGCCAGCAGTTCGGACCTCAATCCTAATCAGCCCCAGCATTTT.

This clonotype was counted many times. CDR3 region: CASNPSGIYNEQFF. For the CDR3, the DNA is TGCGCCAGCAACCCTAGCGGGATCTACAATGAGCAGTTCTTC. The chain carries TRBV10-2 and TRBJ2-1; TRBD2 agrees at 9 bases. V lost 7 bases to trimming and J lost 3 bases; unmatched junction nucleotides: 4. The CDR3 has 14 amino acids. The germline CDR1 and CDR2 sequences are WSHSY and SAAADI.

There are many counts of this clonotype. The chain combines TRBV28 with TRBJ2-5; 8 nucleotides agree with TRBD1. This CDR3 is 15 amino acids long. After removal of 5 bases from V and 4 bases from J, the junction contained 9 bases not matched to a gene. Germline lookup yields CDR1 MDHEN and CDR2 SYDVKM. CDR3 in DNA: TGTGCCAGCAGTAGGACAGGGTGGGGAGGAGAGACCCAGTACTTC. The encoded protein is CASSRTGWGGETQYF. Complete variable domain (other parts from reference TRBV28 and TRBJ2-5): DVKVTQSSRYLVKRTGEKVFLECVQDMDHENMFWYRQDPGLGLRLIYFSYDVKMKEKGDIPEGYSVSREKKERFSLILESASTNQTSMYLCASSRTGWGGETQYFGPGTRLLVL.

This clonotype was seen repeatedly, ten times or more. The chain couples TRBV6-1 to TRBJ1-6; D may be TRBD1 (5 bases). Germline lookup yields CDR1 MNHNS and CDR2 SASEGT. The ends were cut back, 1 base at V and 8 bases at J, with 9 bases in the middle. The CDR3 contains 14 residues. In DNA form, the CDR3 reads TGTGCCAGCAGTGAAGTTTTAGGGGATTCACCCCTCCACTTT. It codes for CASSEVLGDSPLHF.

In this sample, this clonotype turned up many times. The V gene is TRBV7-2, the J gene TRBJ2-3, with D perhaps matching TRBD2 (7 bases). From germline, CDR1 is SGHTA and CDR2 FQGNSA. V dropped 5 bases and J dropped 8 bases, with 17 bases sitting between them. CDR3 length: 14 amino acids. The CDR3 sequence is CASSPWGGPTTQYF. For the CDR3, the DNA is TGTGCCAGCAGCCCCTGGGGGGGCCCTACTACGCAGTATTTT.